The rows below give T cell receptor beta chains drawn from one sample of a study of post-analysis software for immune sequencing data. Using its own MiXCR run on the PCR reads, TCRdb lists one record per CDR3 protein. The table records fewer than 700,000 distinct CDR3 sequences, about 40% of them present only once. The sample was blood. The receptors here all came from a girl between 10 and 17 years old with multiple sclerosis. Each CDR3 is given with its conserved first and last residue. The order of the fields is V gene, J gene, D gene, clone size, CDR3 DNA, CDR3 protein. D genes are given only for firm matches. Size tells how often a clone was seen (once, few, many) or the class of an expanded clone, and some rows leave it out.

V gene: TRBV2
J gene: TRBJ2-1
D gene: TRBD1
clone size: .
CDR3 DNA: TGTGCCAGCAGGGTGGGGACAGGGATGGGTGAGCAGTTCTTC
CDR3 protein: CASRVGTGMGEQFF

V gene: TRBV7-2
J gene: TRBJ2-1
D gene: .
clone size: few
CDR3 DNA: TGTGCCAGCAGCTCCCGTGGGGGCAGGTTCAATGAGCAGTTCTTC
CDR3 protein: CASSSRGGRFNEQFF

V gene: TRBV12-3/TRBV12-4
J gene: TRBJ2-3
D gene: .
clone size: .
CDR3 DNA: TGTGCCAGCAGCCCCGGCAGAGAGTACACAGATACGCAGTATTTT
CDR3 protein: CASSPGREYTDTQYF

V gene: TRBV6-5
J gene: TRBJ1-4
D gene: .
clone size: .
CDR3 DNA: TGTGCCAGCAGTTACACCGCGGACAGCTGGAATGAAAAACTGTTTTTT
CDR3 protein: CASSYTADSWNEKLFF

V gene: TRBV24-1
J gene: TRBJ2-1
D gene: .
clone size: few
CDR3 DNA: TGTGCCACCCGGGTAAGTGGTGGGAATGAGCAGTTCTTC
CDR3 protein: CATRVSGGNEQFF

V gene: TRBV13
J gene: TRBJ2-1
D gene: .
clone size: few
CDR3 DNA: TGTGCCAGCAGCCAACTCACGAGCTCCTACAATGAGCAGTTCTTC
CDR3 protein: CASSQLTSSYNEQFF

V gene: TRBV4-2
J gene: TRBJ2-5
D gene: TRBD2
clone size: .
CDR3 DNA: TGTGCCAGCAGCCAAGCGTCATTAGCGGGGGGGCAAGAGACCCAGTACTTC
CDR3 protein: CASSQASLAGGQETQYF

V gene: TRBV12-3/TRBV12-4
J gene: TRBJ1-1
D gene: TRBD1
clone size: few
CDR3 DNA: TGTGCCAGCAGCTCTGTCCCAACAGGGGGCACTGAAGCTTTCTTT
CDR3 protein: CASSSVPTGGTEAFF

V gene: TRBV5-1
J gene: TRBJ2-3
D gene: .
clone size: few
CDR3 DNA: TGCGCCAGCAGAATGGCGGGTGCGGACTCAGATACGCAGTATTTT
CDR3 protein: CASRMAGADSDTQYF

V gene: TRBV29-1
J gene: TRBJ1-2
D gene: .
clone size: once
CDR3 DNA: TGCAGCGTTGAACAGGGGCATGGCTACACCTTC
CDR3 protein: CSVEQGHGYTF

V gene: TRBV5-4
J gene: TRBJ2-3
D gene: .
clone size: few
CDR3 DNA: TGTGCCACCGGGGACCAGGGAGGTGGCTCAGATACGCAGTATTTT
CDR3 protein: CATGDQGGGSDTQYF

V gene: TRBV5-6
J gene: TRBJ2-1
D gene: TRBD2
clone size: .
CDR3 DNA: TGTGCCAGCAGTTCGGGACTAGCGGGAGGAAATCTTAGGTTCTTC
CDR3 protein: CASSSGLAGGNLRFF

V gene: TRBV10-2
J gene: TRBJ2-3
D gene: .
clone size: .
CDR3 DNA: TGCGCCAGCACGCCTAAGCGGGCCCCTAGCACAGATACGCAGTATTTT
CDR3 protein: CASTPKRAPSTDTQYF

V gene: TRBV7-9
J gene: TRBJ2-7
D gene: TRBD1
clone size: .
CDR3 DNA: TGTGCCAGCAGGCCGGACAGGGATTCCCGGGAGCAGTACTTC
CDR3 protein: CASRPDRDSREQYF

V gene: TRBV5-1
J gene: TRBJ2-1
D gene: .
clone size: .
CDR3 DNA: TGCGCCAGCAGCTCCGTCTTCGTAAATGAGCAGTTCTTC
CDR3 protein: CASSSVFVNEQFF

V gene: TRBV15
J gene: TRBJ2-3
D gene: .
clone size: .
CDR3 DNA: TGTGCCACCAGCAGAGATGAGGCAGATACGCAGTATTTT
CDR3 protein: CATSRDEADTQYF

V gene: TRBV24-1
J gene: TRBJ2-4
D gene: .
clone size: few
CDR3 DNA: TGTGCCACCAGTGATGCGGAGTGGGGAGGAGAGCAGTACTTC
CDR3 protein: CATSDAEWGGEQYF

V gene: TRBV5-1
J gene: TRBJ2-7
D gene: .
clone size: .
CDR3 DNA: TGCGCCAGCAGCGTGACGGTGGTCCACGAGCAGTACTTC
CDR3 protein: CASSVTVVHEQYF

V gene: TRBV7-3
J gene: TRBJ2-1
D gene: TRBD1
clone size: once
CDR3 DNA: TGTGCCAGCAGCTTTACTGCGGACAGGGGGTACCGGAAGGGGTACAATGAGCAGTTCTTC
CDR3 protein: CASSFTADRGYRKGYNEQFF

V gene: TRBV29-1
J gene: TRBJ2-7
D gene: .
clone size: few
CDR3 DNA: TGCAGCGTCGATAAGGACGGAGCCTACGAGCAGTACTTC
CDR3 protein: CSVDKDGAYEQYF

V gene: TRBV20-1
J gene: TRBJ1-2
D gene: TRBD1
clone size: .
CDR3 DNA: TGCAGTGCTAGGGGACAGTCTAACTATGGCTACACCTTC
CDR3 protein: CSARGQSNYGYTF

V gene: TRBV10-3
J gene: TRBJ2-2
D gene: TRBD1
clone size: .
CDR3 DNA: TGTGCCAGCCTCCCGGGACAGGGGGCGCGGAACACCGGGGAGCTGTTTTTT
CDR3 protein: CASLPGQGARNTGELFF